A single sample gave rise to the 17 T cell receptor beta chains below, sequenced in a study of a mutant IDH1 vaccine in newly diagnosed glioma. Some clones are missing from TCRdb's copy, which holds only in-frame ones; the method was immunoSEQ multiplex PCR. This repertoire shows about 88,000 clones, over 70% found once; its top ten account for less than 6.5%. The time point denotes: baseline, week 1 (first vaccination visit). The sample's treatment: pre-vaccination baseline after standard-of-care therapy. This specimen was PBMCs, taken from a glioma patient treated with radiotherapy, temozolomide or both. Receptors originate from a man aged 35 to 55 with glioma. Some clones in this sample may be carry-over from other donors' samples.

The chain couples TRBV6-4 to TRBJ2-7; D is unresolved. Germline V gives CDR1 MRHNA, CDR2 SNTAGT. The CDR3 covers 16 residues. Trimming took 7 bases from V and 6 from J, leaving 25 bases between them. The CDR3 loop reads CASIYSWAGNPCEQYF. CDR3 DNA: TGTGCCAGCATTTATAGTTGGGCCGGTAACCCCTGCGAGCAGTACTTC.

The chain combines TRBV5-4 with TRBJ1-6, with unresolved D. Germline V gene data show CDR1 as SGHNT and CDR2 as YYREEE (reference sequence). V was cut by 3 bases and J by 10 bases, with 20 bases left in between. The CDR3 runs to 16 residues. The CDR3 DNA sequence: TGTGCCAGCAGCTCCTCGGGCCCTCTATCTCTCTCACCCCTCCACTTT. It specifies CASSSSGPLSLSPLHF.

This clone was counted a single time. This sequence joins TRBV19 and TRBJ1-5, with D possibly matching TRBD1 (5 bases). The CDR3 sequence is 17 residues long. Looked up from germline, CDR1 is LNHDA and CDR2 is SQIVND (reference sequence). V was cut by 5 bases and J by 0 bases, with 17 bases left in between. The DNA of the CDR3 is TGTGCCAGTAGTCCCCGGAGGAGGGGATATAGCAATCAGCCCCAGCATTTT. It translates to CASSPRRRGYSNQPQHF.

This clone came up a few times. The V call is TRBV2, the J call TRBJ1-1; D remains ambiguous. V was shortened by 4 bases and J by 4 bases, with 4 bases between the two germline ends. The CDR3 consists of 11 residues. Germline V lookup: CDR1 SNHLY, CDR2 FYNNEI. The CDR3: CASSVPTEAFF. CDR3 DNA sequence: TGTGCCAGCAGTGTTCCCACTGAAGCTTTCTTT.

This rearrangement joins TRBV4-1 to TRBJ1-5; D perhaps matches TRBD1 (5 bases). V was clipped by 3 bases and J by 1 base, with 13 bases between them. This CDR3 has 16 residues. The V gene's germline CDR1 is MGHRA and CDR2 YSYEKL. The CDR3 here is CASSHQLGGSNQPQHF. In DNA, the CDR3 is TGCGCCAGCAGCCACCAATTGGGGGGAAGCAATCAGCCCCAGCATTTT.

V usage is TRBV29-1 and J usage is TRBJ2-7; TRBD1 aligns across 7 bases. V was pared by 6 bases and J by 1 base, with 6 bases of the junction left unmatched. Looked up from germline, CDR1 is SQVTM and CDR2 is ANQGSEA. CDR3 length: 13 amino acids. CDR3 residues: CSVRHRGSYEQYF. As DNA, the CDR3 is TGCAGCGTACGGCACAGGGGTTCCTACGAGCAGTACTTC.

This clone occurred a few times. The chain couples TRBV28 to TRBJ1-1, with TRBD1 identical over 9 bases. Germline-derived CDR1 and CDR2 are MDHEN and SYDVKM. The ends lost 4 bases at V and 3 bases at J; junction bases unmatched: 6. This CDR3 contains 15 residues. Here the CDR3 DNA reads TGTGCCAGCAGTTCCGGACAGGGGCATCACACTGAAGCTTTCTTT. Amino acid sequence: CASSSGQGHHTEAFF.

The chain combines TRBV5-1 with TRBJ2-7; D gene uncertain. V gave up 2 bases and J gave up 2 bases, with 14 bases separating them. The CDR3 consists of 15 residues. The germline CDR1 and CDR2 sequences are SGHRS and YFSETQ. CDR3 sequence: CASSFSLTDAYEQYF. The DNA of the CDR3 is TGCGCCAGCAGCTTCTCGTTGACGGACGCCTACGAGCAGTACTTC.

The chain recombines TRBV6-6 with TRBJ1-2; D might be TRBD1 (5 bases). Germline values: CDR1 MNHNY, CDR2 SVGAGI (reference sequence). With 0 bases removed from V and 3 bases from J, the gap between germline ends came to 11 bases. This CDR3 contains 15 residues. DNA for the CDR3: TGTGCCAGCAGTTACTCGACGTGGGGGGACTATGGCTACACCTTC. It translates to CASSYSTWGDYGYTF.

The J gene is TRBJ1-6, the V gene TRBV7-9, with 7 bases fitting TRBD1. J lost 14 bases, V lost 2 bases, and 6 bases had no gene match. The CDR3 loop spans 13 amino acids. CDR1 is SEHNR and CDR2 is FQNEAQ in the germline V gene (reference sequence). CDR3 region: CASSLRQGGTLHF. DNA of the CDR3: TGTGCCAGCAGCTTACGACAGGGTGGAACCCTCCACTTT.

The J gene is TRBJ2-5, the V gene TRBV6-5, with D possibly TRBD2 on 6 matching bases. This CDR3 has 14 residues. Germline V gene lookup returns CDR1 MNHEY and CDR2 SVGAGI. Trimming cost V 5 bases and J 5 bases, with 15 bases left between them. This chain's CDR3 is CASSAESAGETQYF. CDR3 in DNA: TGTGCCAGCAGTGCGGAGTCTGCGGGGGAGACCCAGTACTTC.

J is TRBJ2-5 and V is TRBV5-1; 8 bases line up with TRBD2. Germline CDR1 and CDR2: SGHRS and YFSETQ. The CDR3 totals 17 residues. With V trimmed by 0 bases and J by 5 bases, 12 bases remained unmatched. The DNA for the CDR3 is TGCGCCAGCAGCTTGGGTCCAGCGGGGGCGGTTGGTGAGACCCAGTACTTC. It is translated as CASSLGPAGAVGETQYF.

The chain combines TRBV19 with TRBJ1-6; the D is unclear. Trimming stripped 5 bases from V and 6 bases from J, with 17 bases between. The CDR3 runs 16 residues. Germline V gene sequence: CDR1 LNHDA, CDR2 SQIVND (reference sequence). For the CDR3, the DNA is TGTGCCAGTAGTCGGGCAGGTAATATGGGTAATTCACCCCTCCACTTT. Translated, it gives CASSRAGNMGNSPLHF.

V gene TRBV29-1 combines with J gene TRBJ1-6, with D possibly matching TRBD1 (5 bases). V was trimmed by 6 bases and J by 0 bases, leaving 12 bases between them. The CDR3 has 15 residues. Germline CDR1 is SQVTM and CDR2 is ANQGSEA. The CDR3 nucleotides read TGCAGCGTCCGGGACGGGAGCTCCTATAATTCACCCCTCCACTTT. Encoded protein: CSVRDGSSYNSPLHF.

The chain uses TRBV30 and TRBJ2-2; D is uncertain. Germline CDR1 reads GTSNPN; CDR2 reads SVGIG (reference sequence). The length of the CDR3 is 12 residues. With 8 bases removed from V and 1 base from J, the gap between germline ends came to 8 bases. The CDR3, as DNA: TGTGCCCTGAGGAAGAACACCGGGGAGCTGTTTTTT. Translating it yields CALRKNTGELFF.

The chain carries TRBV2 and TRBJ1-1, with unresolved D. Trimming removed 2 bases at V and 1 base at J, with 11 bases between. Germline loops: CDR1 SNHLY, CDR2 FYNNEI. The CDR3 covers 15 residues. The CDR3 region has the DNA TGTGCCAGCAGTGAAAGGATTATGGGGAACACTGAAGCTTTCTTT. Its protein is CASSERIMGNTEAFF.

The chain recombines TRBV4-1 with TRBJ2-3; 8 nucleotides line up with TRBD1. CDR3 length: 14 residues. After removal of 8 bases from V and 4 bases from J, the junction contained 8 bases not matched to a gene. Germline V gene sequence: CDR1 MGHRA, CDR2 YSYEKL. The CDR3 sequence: CASQQGGRADTQYF. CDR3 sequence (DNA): TGCGCCAGCCAACAGGGGGGTAGGGCAGATACGCAGTATTTT.